This TCR beta chain was sequenced during a study of Graves' ophthalmopathy and Graves' hyperthyroidism. Amplified material comprised TCR beta CDR3 regions derived from RNA transcripts. RT-PCR was first run with HTBI primers, then multiplex PCR in a second round. Each CDR3 protein gets one entry after TCRdb re-called the multiplex PCR reads with MiXCR. The data contain about 600,000 distinct CDR3 sequences, 39% of them singletons. Germline CDR1 is SQVTM and CDR2 is ANQGSEA. The CDR3 length is 12 residues. This chain connects TRBV29-1 to TRBJ2-7, with a tentative D call TRBD1 (5 bases). The DNA end lines up better with TRBJ2-1; the J call may be wrong. The clonotype comes from an adult man with Graves' hyperthyroidism. Sequenced sample: peripheral blood or thyroid tissue (not recorded which). CDR3 nucleotides: TGCAGCGTTGAAGCTCCAGGGAACGAGCAGTTCTTC. Protein sequence: CSVEAPGNEQFF.